Below are 13 T cell receptor beta chains sequenced from a single sample in a study of a mutant IDH1 vaccine in newly diagnosed glioma. Time point described: week 11, during vaccination. A single vaccine dose contained 300 ug of mutant IDH1 20-mer peptide, and topical imiquimod was used with it. Their cognate antigens are unknown. Measured with immunoSEQ multiplex PCR; TCRdb has only the in-frame clones, and not every one. The profile shows some 23,000 clones, around 77% of them singletons. This specimen was PBMCs, taken from a glioma patient whose treatment included an IDH1 peptide vaccine. These receptors originate from a young woman with glioma.

The V and J genes are TRBV5-6 and TRBJ1-1; D unresolved. Trimming took off 4 bases at V and 7 bases at J, with 8 bases between the two ends. CDR1 SGHDT and CDR2 YYEEEE come from the germline V gene. The CDR3 contains 11 residues. The CDR3 nucleotides read TGTGCCAGCAGCAGGGTAGGTGAAGCTTTCTTT. Protein: CASSRVGEAFF.

The chain carries TRBV15 and TRBJ1-5; unclear D gene. This CDR3 comprises 18 residues. Looked up from germline, CDR1 is LNHNV and CDR2 is YYDKDF (reference sequence). V lost 4 bases and J lost 1, with 20 bases in between. The CDR3 reads CATSTGLNDKPSNQPQHF. In nucleotides, the CDR3 is TGTGCCACCAGCACAGGACTCAATGACAAACCCAGCAATCAGCCCCAGCATTTT.

This clone was seen only once. The chain employs TRBV14 and TRBJ2-7, with 12 bases fitting TRBD2. CDR3 length equals 15 residues. Germline lookup yields CDR1 SGHDN and CDR2 FVKESK. V gave up 1 base and J gave up 7 bases; unmatched junction bases: 5. CDR3 sequence reads: CASSQALAGGREQYF. CDR3 coding DNA: TGTGCCAGCAGCCAAGCACTAGCGGGAGGAAGAGAGCAGTACTTC.

This clone was seen once. The chain employs TRBV7-2 and TRBJ1-6; D perhaps matches TRBD1 (5 bases). V lost 1 base and J 10 bases, leaving 11 bases between the germline ends. This CDR3 spans 14 amino acids. Germline V gives CDR1 SGHTA, CDR2 FQGNSA. The CDR3 bases are TGTGCCAGCAGCTTAGGGGGGGGTAGATCACCCCTCCACTTT. Its protein is CASSLGGGRSPLHF.

The chain recombines TRBV5-1 with TRBJ2-5; no reliable D call. This CDR3 region has 12 residues. Trimming removed 4 bases from V and 5 bases from J, with 9 bases in between. Per the germline V gene, CDR1 is SGHRS and CDR2 is YFSETQ. In nucleotides, the CDR3 is TGCGCCAGCAGCCTTCAGGACGAGACCCAGTACTTC. Protein product: CASSLQDETQYF.

This clone was seen a single time. The chain uses TRBV5-6 and TRBJ2-5; D not certain. From germline, CDR1 is SGHDT and CDR2 YYEEEE. The CDR3 is made up of 12 amino acids. V lost 4 bases, J lost 7 bases, and 11 bases lay in between. The CDR3 spells CASSQELGTQYF. CDR3 sequence (DNA): TGTGCCAGCAGCCAAGAGTTGGGGACCCAGTACTTC.

The chain links TRBV10-3 to TRBJ2-2; 8 nucleotides line up with TRBD2. Germline V gives CDR1 ENHRY, CDR2 SYGVKD. Trimming cost V 3 bases and J 0 bases; bases outside gene matches: 3. The CDR3 consists of 16 residues. The CDR3 loop reads CAISDPAGANTGELFF. CDR3 DNA: TGTGCCATCAGTGATCCAGCGGGGGCGAACACCGGGGAGCTGTTTTTT.

This chain uses TRBV5-6 with TRBJ2-6; D unresolved. Looked up from germline, CDR1 is SGHDT and CDR2 is YYEEEE. The CDR3 length is 16 residues. V was shortened by 1 base and J by 0 bases, with 8 bases between the two germline ends. The CDR3 coding sequence is TGTGCCAGCAGCTTGTATGGGAACTCTGGGGCCAACGTCCTGACTTTC. It specifies CASSLYGNSGANVLTF.

This rearrangement joins TRBV5-1 to TRBJ2-7, with 9 nucleotides matching TRBD1. There are 14 residues in the CDR3. With 4 bases clipped from V and 2 bases from J, the junction kept 4 bases outside the gene matches. Looked up from germline, CDR1 is SGHRS and CDR2 is YFSETQ. This CDR3 is CASSGRQGAYEQYF. The CDR3 DNA is TGCGCCAGCAGCGGACGACAGGGGGCCTACGAGCAGTACTTC.

The V and J genes are TRBV6-5 and TRBJ1-2, with a tentative D call TRBD1 (6 bases). The CDR3 has 13 amino acids. Germline CDR1 MNHEY, CDR2 SVGAGI. V lost 2 bases, J lost 7 bases, and 11 bases lay in between. The DNA of the CDR3 is TGTGCCAGCAGTTACGCAGGGGTGCTTGGCTACACCTTC. Its protein product is CASSYAGVLGYTF.

This chain uses TRBV5-1 with TRBJ2-1, with unresolved D. Germline CDR1 reads SGHRS; CDR2 reads YFSETQ. Trimming pared 4 bases from V and 10 bases from J, leaving 15 bases between. The CDR3 sequence is 13 residues long. CDR3 region: CASSPQAPSEQFF. In DNA, the CDR3 is TGCGCCAGCAGCCCCCAGGCCCCTTCGGAGCAGTTCTTC.

This clone was counted between two and nine times. The V and J genes are TRBV25-1 and TRBJ2-5; maybe TRBD2 (5 bases). The CDR3 has 16 residues. The V end was cut by 2 bases, the J end by 0 bases, with 13 bases between. CDR1 and CDR2 from the germline V gene are MGHDK and SYGVNS. For the CDR3, the DNA is TGTGCCAGCAGTGAAAGTGAGGGCAGACACCAAGAGACCCAGTACTTC. Residues: CASSESEGRHQETQYF.

The chain combines TRBV6-4 with TRBJ2-3, with 7 bases identical to TRBD2. Germline values: CDR1 MRHNA, CDR2 SNTAGT. V lost 3 bases to trimming and J lost 5 bases; unmatched junction nucleotides: 8. The CDR3 is 15 residues long. For the CDR3, the DNA is TGTGCCAGCAGTGAAATCGGAGCGGGAATAGATACGCAGTATTTT. Translating gives CASSEIGAGIDTQYF.